This is a list of T cell receptor beta chains from one sample in a study of blood T cell repertoires in COVID-19. The assay was immunoSEQ multiplex PCR, and TCRdb's table has in-frame clones only and misses some. The sample yields some 300,000 clones, just under 90% seen once. The sequenced sample consisted of peripheral blood. The receptor set was obtained from a woman in her twenties or thirties with COVID-19, enrolled during active disease. Both conserved end residues are part of each CDR3. D genes are given only for firm matches. A row's size may be missing; if present it is once, few, many or a size class.

d_call j_call clone_size v_call cdr3_aa cdr3_nt
TRBD1 TRBJ2-5 - TRBV18 CASSTGGVETQYF TGTGCCAGCTCGACAGGGGGAGTAGAGACCCAGTACTTC
- TRBJ1-1 once TRBV30 CAWGPTAEAFF TGTGCCTGGGGCCCGACAGCCGAAGCTTTCTTT
- TRBJ2-5 - TRBV12-3/TRBV12-4 CASSFSLQETQYF TGTGCCAGCAGTTTCTCCCTACAAGAGACCCAGTACTTC
- TRBJ1-1 - TRBV9 CASSLVSRMNTEAFF TGTGCCAGCAGCCTCGTAAGCCGCATGAACACTGAAGCTTTCTTT
- TRBJ2-1 - TRBV7-9 CANSHGDEQFF TGTGCCAACTCTCACGGTGATGAGCAGTTCTTC
- TRBJ1-1 - TRBV9 CASSSQMNTEAFF TGTGCCAGCAGCTCACAAATGAACACTGAAGCTTTCTTT
- TRBJ1-2 - TRBV3-1/TRBV3-2 CASSQDIAGGRDGYTF TGTGCCAGCAGCCAAGATATCGCTGGTGGGAGGGATGGCTACACCTTC
- TRBJ1-3 - TRBV9 CASSVSGDSGNTIYF TGTGCCAGCAGCGTATCAGGCGATTCTGGAAACACCATATATTTT
- TRBJ1-1 - TRBV5-1 CASSSQTGSTEAFF TGCGCCAGCAGCAGTCAAACAGGGAGCACTGAAGCTTTCTTT
TRBD1 TRBJ2-1 - TRBV27 CASSLTGASYNEQFF TGTGCCAGCAGTCTAACAGGGGCCTCCTACAATGAGCAGTTCTTC
TRBD1 TRBJ2-7 few TRBV5-1 CASSLVLTGAYEQYF TGCGCCAGCAGCTTGGTACTGACAGGGGCCTACGAGCAGTACTTC
- TRBJ1-2 - TRBV5-6 CASSLYRQGHNYGYTF TGTGCCAGCAGCTTGTACCGGCAGGGCCATAACTATGGCTACACCTTC
- TRBJ1-5 - TRBV5-5 CASSLGLNQPQHF TGTGCCAGCAGCTTGGGACTAAATCAGCCCCAGCATTTT
- TRBJ2-1 - TRBV11-2 CASTIGGLMKQFF TGTGCCAGCACCATAGGGGGTCTCATGAAGCAGTTCTTC
TRBD1 TRBJ1-6 - TRBV7-8 CASSLGTGDNSPLHF TGTGCCAGCAGCTTAGGGACAGGGGATAATTCACCCCTCCACTTT
TRBD1 TRBJ1-2 few TRBV2 CASRGTGTGDGYTF TGTGCCAGCAGGGGCACCGGGACAGGGGATGGCTACACCTTC
TRBD1 TRBJ1-2 - TRBV7-9 CASSPFVGTGSYTF TGTGCCAGCAGCCCGTTCGTTGGGACAGGGAGCTACACCTTC
- TRBJ1-2 - TRBV28 CAITGYYGYTF TGTGCCATCACAGGGTACTATGGCTACACCTTC
TRBD1 TRBJ1-1 - TRBV5-1 CASSWGTGWMNTEAFF TGCGCCAGCAGCTGGGGGACAGGTTGGATGAACACTGAAGCTTTCTTT
- TRBJ1-4 once TRBV6-5 CAIGTATGKLFF TGTGCCATCGGGACTGCAACCGGAAAACTGTTTTTT
- TRBJ2-7 - TRBV4-2 CASSQGGTSYEQYF TGTGCCAGCAGCCAAGGGGGCACCTCCTACGAGCAGTACTTC
- TRBJ1-4 - TRBV2 CASLRDNNEKLFF TGTGCCAGCCTCCGGGACAACAATGAAAAACTGTTTTTT
- TRBJ1-1 - TRBV19 CASNDRIMNTEAFF TGTGCCAGTAATGACAGAATCATGAACACTGAAGCTTTCTTT
- TRBJ1-1 - TRBV5-4 CASSAVEDMNTEAFF TGTGCCAGCAGCGCTGTGGAAGACATGAACACTGAAGCTTTCTTT
TRBD2 TRBJ2-3 - TRBV9 CASSVGSGVGTDTQYF TGTGCCAGCAGCGTAGGAAGCGGGGTAGGCACAGATACGCAGTATTTT
- TRBJ2-5 many TRBV9 CASSVGQAETQYF TGTGCCAGCAGCGTAGGACAGGCAGAGACCCAGTACTTC
- TRBJ1-1 - TRBV27 CASSLGGSSMSEAFF TGTGCCAGCAGTTTGGGGGGGTCGTCGATGAGTGAAGCTTTCTTT
TRBD1 TRBJ1-2 - TRBV6-5 CASKPTGVYSGYTF TGTGCCAGCAAACCCACAGGGGTTTATTCTGGCTACACCTTC
TRBD2 TRBJ2-1 once TRBV5-1 CASSLGWLAGANEQFF TGCGCCAGCAGCTTAGGGTGGCTAGCGGGGGCTAATGAGCAGTTCTTC
TRBD1 TRBJ1-1 many TRBV5-1 CASSYATGGIIVNTEAFF TGCGCCAGCAGCTATGCGACAGGGGGAATTATAGTGAACACTGAAGCTTTCTTT
TRBD1 TRBJ1-4 - TRBV7-2 CASSFIGTGDEKLFF TGTGCCAGCAGCTTTATAGGGACAGGGGACGAAAAACTGTTTTTT
- TRBJ1-2 - TRBV6-1 CASSEYHGVNYGYTF TGTGCCAGCAGTGAATACCACGGGGTAAACTATGGCTACACCTTC
- TRBJ1-1 - TRBV19 CASSSGAGTPEAFF TGTGCCAGTAGCTCAGGGGCCGGGACACCTGAAGCTTTCTTT
TRBD1 TRBJ2-2 - TRBV11-3 CASSRTTYMTGGAGELFF TGTGCCAGCAGCCGAACAACCTATATGACAGGGGGGGCCGGGGAGCTGTTTTTT
- TRBJ1-4 - TRBV9 CASSASWLGRGVSTNEKLFF TGTGCCAGCAGCGCGTCATGGCTTGGGAGGGGAGTTTCAACTAATGAAAAACTGTTTTTT
- TRBJ2-2 - TRBV15 CATSRAGDLGGELFF TGTGCCACCAGCAGAGCGGGGGATCTGGGCGGGGAGCTGTTTTTT
TRBD1 TRBJ2-7 - TRBV11-3 CASSLDRDRTYEQYF TGTGCCAGCAGCTTAGATCGGGACAGGACCTACGAGCAGTACTTC